These 30 T cell receptor beta chains share one sample of origin, sequenced in a study of shared clonotypes between healthy human individuals (dated by TCRdb to about 2020). The library relied on the immunoSEQ multiplex PCR assay. Here the immuneACCESS table is served through TCRdb, limited to in-frame sequences with V and J called. Missing clones are a known gap in these copies; in checked studies unresolved V genes cover under half, and the rest lacks a known reason. The sample table shows millions of clones, and 85% to 95% are seen once. The ten largest clones represent 0.13% of the sample. Sequencing was done on a sample of naive CD4+ T cells sorted from blood. The intended sense of this specimen's cell subset or site label: CD45RA+ positively selected. All receptors come from a man between 18 and 35 years old in good health.

J is TRBJ2-2 and V is TRBV11-3, with 10 bases matching TRBD2. The CDR3 totals 16 residues. Trimming removed 4 bases from V and 4 bases from J; junction bases left unmatched: 6. In germline, CDR1 is SGHNT, CDR2 YENEEA. The CDR3 protein is CASSSWTSGSTGELFF. The CDR3, as DNA: TGTGCCAGCAGCTCATGGACTAGCGGAAGCACCGGGGAGCTGTTTTTT.

The rearrangement uses TRBV11-2 and TRBJ2-1; the D gene could be TRBD1 or TRBD2 (5 bases each). V shed 1 base and J shed 6 bases, with 10 bases lying between them. In germline, CDR1 is SGHAT, CDR2 FQNNGV. There are 14 residues in the CDR3. The CDR3: CASSLGRDGNEQFF. CDR3 sequence (DNA): TGTGCCAGCAGCTTAGGAAGGGACGGCAATGAGCAGTTCTTC.

This clone was seen just once. The V gene is TRBV9, the J gene TRBJ1-1; TRBD1 agrees at 7 bases. Germline CDR1 and CDR2: SGDLS and YYNGEE. After removal of 0 bases from V and 1 base from J, the junction contained 3 bases not matched to a gene. The CDR3 is made up of 15 amino acids. The CDR3, as DNA: TGTGCCAGCAGCGTAGGATGGACAGGGAACACTGAAGCTTTCTTT. It is translated as CASSVGWTGNTEAFF.

This clone was found once. This chain's CDR3 is CASSTIRDRVGEQYF. For the CDR3, the DNA is TGTGCCAGCAGCACAATCCGGGACAGGGTGGGAGAGCAGTACTTC. The J gene is TRBJ2-7, the V gene TRBV7-2; 9 nucleotides match TRBD1. V shed 5 bases, J shed 7 bases, and the junction held 12 bases outside the gene matches. The CDR3 extends over 15 amino acids. Per germline, CDR1 SGHTA and CDR2 FQGNSA.

V and J are TRBV6-6 and TRBJ2-3, with unresolved D. The germline CDR1 and CDR2 sequences are MNHNY and SVGAGI (reference sequence). V lost 5 bases, J lost 3 bases, and 12 bases lay in between. This CDR3 has 14 residues. CDR3 amino acids: CASSPDRSTDTQYF. CDR3 DNA sequence: TGTGCCAGCAGTCCCGATCGGAGTACAGATACGCAGTATTTT.

This rearrangement joins TRBV5-1 to TRBJ1-2; no reliable D call. Germline-derived CDR1 and CDR2 are SGHRS and YFSETQ. The CDR3 runs 14 residues. V was trimmed by 0 bases and J by 10 bases, leaving 16 bases between them. Written as DNA, the CDR3 is TGCGCCAGCAGCTTGGGAACGGGCTTGGTGATCTACACCTTC. Translation: CASSLGTGLVIYTF.

The gene calls are TRBV6-5 and TRBJ1-5, with 7 bases identical to TRBD1. The CDR3 totals 13 residues. The V and J ends lost 8 bases and 7 bases, in that order; junction bases with no gene match: 8. CDR1 is MNHEY and CDR2 is SVGAGI in the germline V gene. In DNA, the CDR3 is TGTGCCAGCCGAGGGGGCTCGGGACAGCCCCAGCATTTT. This gives the protein CASRGGSGQPQHF.

This chain links TRBV10-1 with TRBJ1-2; TRBD1 matches at 10 bases. Germline CDR1 WNHNN, CDR2 SYGVQD (reference sequence). CDR3 length: 13 amino acids. J was trimmed by 4 bases and V by 5 bases; bases with no gene match: 1. CDR3 loop: CASSRTGGYGYTF. In DNA form, the CDR3 reads TGCGCCAGCAGTAGGACAGGGGGCTATGGCTACACCTTC.

The CDR3 loop reads CASSLGQLTRDTEAFF. In DNA form, the CDR3 reads TGCGCCAGCAGCCTCGGACAGCTAACTCGGGACACTGAAGCTTTCTTT. This chain joins TRBV4-3 and TRBJ1-1; possibly TRBD1 for D (6 bases). In germline, CDR1 is LGHNA, CDR2 YSLEER. The CDR3 length is 16 residues. V lost 4 bases and J lost 3, with 18 bases in between.

The V and J genes are TRBV7-8 and TRBJ1-5, with 8 bases identical to TRBD1. CDR3 size: 14 residues. V trimming: 4 bases; J trimming: 5 bases; junction bases outside the gene matches: 4. Germline values: CDR1 SGHVS, CDR2 FQNEAQ. The CDR3 nucleotides read TGTGCCAGCAGCTATGGACAGGGCGATCAGCCCCAGCATTTT. This translates into CASSYGQGDQPQHF.

J is TRBJ2-4 and V is TRBV6-1; D is ambiguous. Germline CDR1 and CDR2: MNHNS and SASEGT. CDR3 length equals 16 residues. V lost 3 bases and J 3 bases, leaving 15 bases between the germline ends. CDR3 loop: CASSEKTTQIKNIQYF. CDR3 sequence (DNA): TGTGCCAGCAGTGAGAAGACAACTCAGATCAAAAACATTCAGTACTTC.

Notes on this clone: The germline gene is not matched at one end of the junction; a read error may be the cause. The chain combines TRBV19 with TRBJ1-5; D is ambiguous. Germline loops: CDR1 LNHDA, CDR2 SQIVND (reference sequence). The CDR3 is 10 amino acids. CDR3 loop: CASSYQPQHF. The CDR3 DNA reads TGTGCCAGTAGCTATCAGCCCCAGCATTTT.

About this clone itself: This CDR3 is also generated by other DNA sequences in the sample. The chain is built from TRBV19 and TRBJ2-5; no clear D gene. The CDR3 sequence is 11 residues long. Germline CDR1 LNHDA, CDR2 SQIVND (reference sequence). Trimming left V 9 bases short and J 1 base short, with 6 bases between. The chain's CDR3 is CASGAQETQYF. The CDR3 DNA is TGTGCCAGCGGAGCCCAAGAGACCCAGTACTTC. Using reference TRBV19 and TRBJ2-5 for the parts outside the CDR3, the full variable domain is DGGITQSPKYLFRKEGQNVTLSCEQNLNHDAMYWYRQDPGQGLRLIYYSQIVNDFQKGDIAEGYSVSREKKESFPLTVTSAQKNPTAFYLCASGAQETQYFGPGTRLLVL.

Notes on this clone: Other DNA sequences within the sample encode an identical CDR3. The genes are TRBV6-1 and TRBJ2-7, with 11 bases fitting TRBD2. The CDR3 loop spans 15 amino acids. V was pared by 6 bases and J by 1 base, with 5 bases of the junction left unmatched. Germline V gives CDR1 MNHNS, CDR2 SASEGT. DNA for the CDR3: TGTGCCAGCAGGGGAGGACTAGCGGGTTCCTACGAGCAGTACTTC. It codes for CASRGGLAGSYEQYF.

The V gene is TRBV5-1, the J gene TRBJ2-1; TRBD2 is a possible D gene (6 bases). The CDR3 runs 16 residues. From germline, CDR1 is SGHRS and CDR2 YFSETQ. With 0 bases removed from V and 4 bases from J, the gap between germline ends came to 14 bases. CDR3 in amino acids: CASSLGAGGGYNEQFF. CDR3 bases: TGCGCCAGCAGCTTGGGAGCGGGCGGTGGATACAATGAGCAGTTCTTC.

The chain employs TRBV10-2 and TRBJ2-7; the match to TRBD1 covers 7 bases. The V gene's germline CDR1 is WSHSY and CDR2 SAAADI. The CDR3 is 17 amino acids. Trimming at V came to 2 bases and at J to 7 bases, leaving 17 bases not matched to a gene. The CDR3 loop reads CASSEKVGLTGNKEQYF. CDR3 bases: TGCGCCAGCAGTGAGAAAGTAGGGCTGACAGGGAATAAGGAGCAGTACTTC.

The rearrangement uses TRBV28 and TRBJ2-1; TRBD2 matches at 9 bases. The V gene end was trimmed by 2 bases and the J gene end by 7 bases; junction bases not matched to a gene: 12. In germline, CDR1 is MDHEN, CDR2 SYDVKM. CDR3 length: 17 residues. CDR3 in amino acids: CASSLGASGVRWNEQFF. CDR3 coding DNA: TGTGCCAGCAGTTTAGGGGCTAGCGGGGTTAGATGGAATGAGCAGTTCTTC.

For this clone: Other DNA sequences in this specimen translate into the identical CDR3. This rearrangement joins TRBV18 to TRBJ2-2; no clear D gene. This CDR3 has 13 residues. The ends were cut back, 5 bases at V and 2 bases at J, with 6 bases in the middle. CDR1 and CDR2 from the germline V gene are KGHSH and LQKENI. The CDR3 loop reads CASSDGNTGELFF. CDR3 nucleotides: TGTGCCAGCTCAGACGGCAACACCGGGGAGCTGTTTTTT.

This clone occurred once. The J gene is TRBJ2-3, the V gene TRBV28, with 8 bases identical to TRBD2. The germline gives CDR1 MDHEN, CDR2 SYDVKM. Trimming cost V 1 base and J 1 base; bases outside gene matches: 4. The CDR3 consists of 16 residues. In DNA form, the CDR3 reads TGTGCCAGCAGTTTATATAAGCGGGGGCGCACAGATACGCAGTATTTT. Translating it yields CASSLYKRGRTDTQYF.

The V call is TRBV29-1, the J call TRBJ2-1, with D perhaps matching TRBD2 (6 bases). The CDR3 loop spans 11 amino acids. V was trimmed by 2 bases and J by 10 bases, leaving 9 bases between them. Germline V gene lookup returns CDR1 SQVTM and CDR2 ANQGSEA. The CDR3 reads CSVETRDEQFF. Here the CDR3 DNA reads TGCAGCGTTGAAACGCGGGACGAGCAGTTCTTC.

The V and J genes are TRBV6-1 and TRBJ2-7; 11 bases are shared with TRBD2. Germline CDR1 and CDR2: MNHNS and SASEGT. Trimming cost V 3 bases and J 5 bases; bases outside gene matches: 9. This CDR3 is built from 16 residues. The CDR3 nucleotides are TGTGCCAGCAGTGACCTAACTAGCGGGAGTCTCCACGAGCAGTACTTC. Residues: CASSDLTSGSLHEQYF.

The rearrangement links TRBV6-6 to TRBJ2-2; D tentatively fits TRBD1 or TRBD2 (5 bases each). The length of the CDR3 is 14 residues. Trimming removed 7 bases at V and 3 bases at J, with 12 bases between. The V gene's germline CDR1 is MNHNY and CDR2 SVGAGI (reference sequence). The DNA for the CDR3 is TGTGCCAGCAAACGGGACCAATACACCGGGGAGCTGTTTTTT. Protein: CASKRDQYTGELFF.

The V call is TRBV13, the J call TRBJ2-7; no clear D gene. CDR1 and CDR2 from the germline V gene are PRHDT and FYEKMQ (reference sequence). V was clipped by 5 bases and J by 0 bases, with 8 bases between them. The CDR3 runs to 13 residues. The CDR3 DNA sequence: TGTGCCAGCAGCGAAGATAGCTCCTACGAGCAGTACTTC. Translated: CASSEDSSYEQYF.

The CDR3 region is CASSKRQGSNEQYF. CDR3 sequence (DNA): TGTGCCAGCAGCAAAAGACAGGGAAGTAACGAGCAGTACTTC. This chain joins TRBV5-6 and TRBJ2-7; 7 bases map to TRBD1. Germline V gene data show CDR1 as SGHDT and CDR2 as YYEEEE. Trimming took 4 bases from V and 5 from J; bases not matched to a gene: 9. This CDR3 region has 14 residues.

The chain is built from TRBV4-3 and TRBJ2-7; 12 positions match TRBD2. CDR1 LGHNA and CDR2 YSLEER come from the germline V gene. Losses at the gene ends were 1 base for V and 2 bases for J; bases not matched to a gene: 3. This CDR3 is 16 amino acids long. CDR3 nucleotides: TGCGCCAGCAGCCAAGTTCCTAGCGGGAGGGCCTACGAGCAGTACTTC. This encodes CASSQVPSGRAYEQYF.

With regard to this clone: Other nucleotide sequences in the sample specify the same CDR3. This rearrangement joins TRBV20-1 to TRBJ1-1, with D possibly matching TRBD1 (5 bases). Germline V gene lookup returns CDR1 DFQATT and CDR2 SNEGSKA (reference sequence). This CDR3 has 11 residues. Trimming took 2 bases from V and 7 from J, leaving 8 bases between them. This CDR3 is CSARSGLEAFF. CDR3 nucleotides: TGCAGTGCTAGATCAGGGCTTGAAGCTTTCTTT.

This chain joins TRBV11-2 and TRBJ2-1; TRBD2 agrees at 11 bases. Trimming cost V 4 bases and J 15 bases; bases outside gene matches: 8. There are 13 residues in the CDR3. Germline assignment: CDR1 SGHAT and CDR2 FQNNGV. CDR3 sequence: CASSSGTSGNLFF. The CDR3 DNA reads as TGTGCCAGCAGCTCAGGGACTAGCGGCAACTTGTTCTTC.

The chain is built from TRBV4-1 and TRBJ2-5, with 7 bases identical to TRBD2. This CDR3 is 17 amino acids long. Germline CDR1 MGHRA, CDR2 YSYEKL. V lost 4 bases, J lost 0 bases, and 11 bases stayed unmatched. CDR3 DNA sequence: TGCGCCAGCAGCCCCCCGATCGGACTAGGCTACCAAGAGACCCAGTACTTC. It specifies CASSPPIGLGYQETQYF.

The rearrangement links TRBV7-2 to TRBJ1-2; tentatively, D is TRBD1 (5 bases). V lost 6 bases, J lost 7 bases, and 18 bases lay in between. Germline CDR1 is SGHTA and CDR2 is FQGNSA. The CDR3 has 14 residues. The chain's CDR3 is CASSFARELRGYTF. CDR3 DNA: TGTGCCAGCAGTTTCGCCAGGGAATTGCGTGGCTACACCTTC.

V usage is TRBV6-5 and J usage is TRBJ1-2, with D unresolved. The germline V gene encodes CDR1 MNHEY and CDR2 SVGAGI. Trimming pared 7 bases from V and 8 bases from J, leaving 17 bases between. This CDR3 comprises 13 residues. The CDR3 protein is CASTREGLWGYTF. The CDR3 bases are TGTGCCAGCACTCGGGAGGGATTGTGGGGCTACACCTTC.